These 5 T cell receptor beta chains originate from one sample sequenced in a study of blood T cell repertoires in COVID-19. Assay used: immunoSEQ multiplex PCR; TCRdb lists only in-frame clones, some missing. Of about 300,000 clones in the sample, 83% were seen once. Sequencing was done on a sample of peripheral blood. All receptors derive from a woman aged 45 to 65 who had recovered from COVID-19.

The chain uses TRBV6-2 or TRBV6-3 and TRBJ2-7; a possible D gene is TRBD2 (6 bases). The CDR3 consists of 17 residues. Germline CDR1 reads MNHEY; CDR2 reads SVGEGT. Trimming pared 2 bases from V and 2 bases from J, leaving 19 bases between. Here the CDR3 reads CASSYPTRRETTYEQYF. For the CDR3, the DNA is TGTGCCAGCAGTTACCCAACTCGGAGGGAAACCACCTACGAGCAGTACTTC.

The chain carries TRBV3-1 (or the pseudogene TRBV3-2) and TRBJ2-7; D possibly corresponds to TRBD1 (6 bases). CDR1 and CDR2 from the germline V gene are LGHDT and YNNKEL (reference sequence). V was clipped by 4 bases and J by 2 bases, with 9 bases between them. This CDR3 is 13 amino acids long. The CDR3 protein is CASSLTGAYEQYF. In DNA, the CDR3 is TGTGCCAGCAGCCTGACAGGAGCCTACGAGCAGTACTTC.

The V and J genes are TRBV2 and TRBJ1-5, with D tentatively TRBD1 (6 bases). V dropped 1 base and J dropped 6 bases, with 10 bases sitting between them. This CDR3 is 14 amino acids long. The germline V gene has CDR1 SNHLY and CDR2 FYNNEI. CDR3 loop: CASSEGTVSQPQHF. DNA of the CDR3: TGTGCCAGCAGTGAAGGGACAGTCAGTCAGCCCCAGCATTTT.

In nucleotides, the CDR3 is TGTGCCAGCAGTTCAACAGGGGGCTTGGGTGGCTACACCTTC. It translates to CASSSTGGLGGYTF. This chain uses TRBV28 with TRBJ1-2, with 9 bases fitting TRBD1. CDR1 is MDHEN, CDR2 SYDVKM, per germline. This CDR3 is built from 14 residues. J gave up 7 bases and V 4 bases, and 7 bases lay outside the gene matches.

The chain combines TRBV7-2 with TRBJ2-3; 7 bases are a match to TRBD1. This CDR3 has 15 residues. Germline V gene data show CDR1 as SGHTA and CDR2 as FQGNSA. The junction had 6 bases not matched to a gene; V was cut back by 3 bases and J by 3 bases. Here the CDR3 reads CASSFSTGQTDTQYF. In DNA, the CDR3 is TGTGCCAGCAGCTTTTCGACAGGGCAAACAGATACGCAGTATTTT.